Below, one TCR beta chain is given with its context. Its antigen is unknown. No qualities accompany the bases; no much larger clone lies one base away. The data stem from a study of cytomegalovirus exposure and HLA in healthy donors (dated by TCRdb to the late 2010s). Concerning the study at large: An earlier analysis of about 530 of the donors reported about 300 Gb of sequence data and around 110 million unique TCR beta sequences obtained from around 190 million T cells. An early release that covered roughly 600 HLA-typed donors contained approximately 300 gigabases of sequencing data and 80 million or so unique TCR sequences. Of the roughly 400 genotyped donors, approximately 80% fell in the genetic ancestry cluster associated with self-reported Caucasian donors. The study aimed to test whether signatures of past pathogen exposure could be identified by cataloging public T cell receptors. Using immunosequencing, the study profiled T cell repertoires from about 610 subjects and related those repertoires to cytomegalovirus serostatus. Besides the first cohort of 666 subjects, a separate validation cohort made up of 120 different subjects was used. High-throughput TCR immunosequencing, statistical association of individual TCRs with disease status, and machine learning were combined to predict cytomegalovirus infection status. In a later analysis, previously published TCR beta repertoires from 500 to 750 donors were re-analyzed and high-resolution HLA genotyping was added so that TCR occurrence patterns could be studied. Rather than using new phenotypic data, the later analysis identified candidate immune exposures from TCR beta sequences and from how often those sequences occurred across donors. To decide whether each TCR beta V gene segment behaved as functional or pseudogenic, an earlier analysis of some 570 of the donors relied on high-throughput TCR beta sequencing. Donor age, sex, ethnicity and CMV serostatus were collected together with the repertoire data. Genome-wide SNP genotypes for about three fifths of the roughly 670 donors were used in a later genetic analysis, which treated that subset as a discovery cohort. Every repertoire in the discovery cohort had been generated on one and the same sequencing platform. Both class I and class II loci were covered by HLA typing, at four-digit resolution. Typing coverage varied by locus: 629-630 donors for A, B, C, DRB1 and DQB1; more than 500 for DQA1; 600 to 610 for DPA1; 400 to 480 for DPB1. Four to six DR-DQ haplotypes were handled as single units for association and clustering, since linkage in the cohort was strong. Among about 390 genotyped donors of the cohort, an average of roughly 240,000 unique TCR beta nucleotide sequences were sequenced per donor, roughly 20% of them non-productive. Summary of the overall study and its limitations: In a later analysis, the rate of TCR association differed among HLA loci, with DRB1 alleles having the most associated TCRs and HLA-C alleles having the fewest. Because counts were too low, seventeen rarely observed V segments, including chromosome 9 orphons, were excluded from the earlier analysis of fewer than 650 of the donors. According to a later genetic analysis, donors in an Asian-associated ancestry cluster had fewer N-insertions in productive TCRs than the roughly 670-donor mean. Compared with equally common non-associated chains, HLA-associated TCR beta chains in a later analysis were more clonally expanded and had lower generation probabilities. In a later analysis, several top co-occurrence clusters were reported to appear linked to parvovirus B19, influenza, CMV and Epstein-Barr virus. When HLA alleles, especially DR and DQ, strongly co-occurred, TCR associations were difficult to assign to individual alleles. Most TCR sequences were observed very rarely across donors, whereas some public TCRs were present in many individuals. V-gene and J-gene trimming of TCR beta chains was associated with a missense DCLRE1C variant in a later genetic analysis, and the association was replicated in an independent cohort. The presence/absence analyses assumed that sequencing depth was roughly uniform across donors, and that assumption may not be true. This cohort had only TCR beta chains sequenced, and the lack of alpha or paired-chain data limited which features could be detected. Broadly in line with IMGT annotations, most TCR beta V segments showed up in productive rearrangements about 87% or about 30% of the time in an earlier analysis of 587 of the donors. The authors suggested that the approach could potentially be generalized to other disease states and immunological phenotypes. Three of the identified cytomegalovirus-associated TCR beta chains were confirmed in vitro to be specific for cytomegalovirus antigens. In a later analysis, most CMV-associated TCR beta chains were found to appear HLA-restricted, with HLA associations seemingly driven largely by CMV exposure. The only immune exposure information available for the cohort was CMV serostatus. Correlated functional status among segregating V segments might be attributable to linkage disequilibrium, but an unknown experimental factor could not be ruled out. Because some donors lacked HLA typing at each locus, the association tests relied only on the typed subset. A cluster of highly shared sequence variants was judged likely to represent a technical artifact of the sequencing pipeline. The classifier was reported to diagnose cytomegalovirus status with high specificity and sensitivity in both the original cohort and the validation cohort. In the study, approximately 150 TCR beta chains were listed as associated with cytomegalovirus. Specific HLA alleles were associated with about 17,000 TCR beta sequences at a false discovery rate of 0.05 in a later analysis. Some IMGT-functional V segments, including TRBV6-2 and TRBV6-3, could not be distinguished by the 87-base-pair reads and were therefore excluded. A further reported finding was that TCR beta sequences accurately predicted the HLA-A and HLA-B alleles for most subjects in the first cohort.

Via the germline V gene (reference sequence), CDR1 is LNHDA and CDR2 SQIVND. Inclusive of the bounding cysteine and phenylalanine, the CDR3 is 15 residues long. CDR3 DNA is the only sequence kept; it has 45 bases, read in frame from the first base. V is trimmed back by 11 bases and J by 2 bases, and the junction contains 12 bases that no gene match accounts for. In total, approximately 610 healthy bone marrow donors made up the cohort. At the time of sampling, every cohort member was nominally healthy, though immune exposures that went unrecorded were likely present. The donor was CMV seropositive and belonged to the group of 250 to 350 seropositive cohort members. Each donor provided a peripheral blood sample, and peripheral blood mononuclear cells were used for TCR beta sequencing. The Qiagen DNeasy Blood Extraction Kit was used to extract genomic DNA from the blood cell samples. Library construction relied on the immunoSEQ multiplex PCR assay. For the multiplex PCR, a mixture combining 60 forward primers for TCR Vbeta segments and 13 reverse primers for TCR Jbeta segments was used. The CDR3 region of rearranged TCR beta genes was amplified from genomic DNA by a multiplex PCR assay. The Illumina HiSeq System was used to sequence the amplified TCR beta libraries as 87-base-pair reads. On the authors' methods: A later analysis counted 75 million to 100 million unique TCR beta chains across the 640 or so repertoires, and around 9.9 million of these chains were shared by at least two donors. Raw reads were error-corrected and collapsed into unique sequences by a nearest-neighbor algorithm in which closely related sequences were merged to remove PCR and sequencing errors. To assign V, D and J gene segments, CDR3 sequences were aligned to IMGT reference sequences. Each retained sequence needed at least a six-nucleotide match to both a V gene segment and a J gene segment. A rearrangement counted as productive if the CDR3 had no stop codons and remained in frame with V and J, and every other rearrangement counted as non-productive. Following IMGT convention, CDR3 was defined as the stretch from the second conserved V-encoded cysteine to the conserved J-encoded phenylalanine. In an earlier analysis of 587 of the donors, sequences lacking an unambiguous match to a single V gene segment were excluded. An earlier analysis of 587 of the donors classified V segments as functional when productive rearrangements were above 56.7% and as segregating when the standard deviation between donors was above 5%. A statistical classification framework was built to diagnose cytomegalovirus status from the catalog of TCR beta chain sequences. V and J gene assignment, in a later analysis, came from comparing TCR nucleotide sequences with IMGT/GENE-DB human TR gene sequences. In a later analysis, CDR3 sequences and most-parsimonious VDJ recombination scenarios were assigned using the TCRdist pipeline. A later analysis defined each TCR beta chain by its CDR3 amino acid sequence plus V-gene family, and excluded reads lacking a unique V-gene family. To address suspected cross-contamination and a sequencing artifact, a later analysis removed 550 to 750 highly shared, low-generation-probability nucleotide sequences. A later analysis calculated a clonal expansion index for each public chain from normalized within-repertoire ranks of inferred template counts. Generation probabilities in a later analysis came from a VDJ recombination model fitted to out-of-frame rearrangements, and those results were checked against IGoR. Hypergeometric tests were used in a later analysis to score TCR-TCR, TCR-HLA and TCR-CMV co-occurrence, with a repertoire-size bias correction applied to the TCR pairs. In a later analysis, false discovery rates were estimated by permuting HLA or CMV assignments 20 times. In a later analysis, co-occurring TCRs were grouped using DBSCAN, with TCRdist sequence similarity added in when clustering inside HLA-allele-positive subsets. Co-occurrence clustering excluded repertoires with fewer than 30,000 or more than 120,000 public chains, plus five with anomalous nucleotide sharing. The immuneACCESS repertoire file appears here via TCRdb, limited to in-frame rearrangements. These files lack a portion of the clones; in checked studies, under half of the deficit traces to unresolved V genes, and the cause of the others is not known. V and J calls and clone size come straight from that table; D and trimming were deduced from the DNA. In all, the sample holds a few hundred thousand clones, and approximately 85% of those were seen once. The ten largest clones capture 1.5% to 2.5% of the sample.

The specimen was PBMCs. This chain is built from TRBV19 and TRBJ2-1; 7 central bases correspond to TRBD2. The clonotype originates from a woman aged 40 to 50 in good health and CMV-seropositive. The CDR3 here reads CASRARDYPYNEQFF. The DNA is TGTGCCTCCAGGGCCCGGGACTACCCCTACAATGAGCAGTTCTTC. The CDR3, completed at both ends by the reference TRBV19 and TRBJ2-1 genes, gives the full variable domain DGGITQSPKYLFRKEGQNVTLSCEQNLNHDAMYWYRQDPGQGLRLIYYSQIVNDFQKGDIAEGYSVSREKKESFPLTVTSAQKNPTAFYLCASRARDYPYNEQFFGPGTRLTVL.